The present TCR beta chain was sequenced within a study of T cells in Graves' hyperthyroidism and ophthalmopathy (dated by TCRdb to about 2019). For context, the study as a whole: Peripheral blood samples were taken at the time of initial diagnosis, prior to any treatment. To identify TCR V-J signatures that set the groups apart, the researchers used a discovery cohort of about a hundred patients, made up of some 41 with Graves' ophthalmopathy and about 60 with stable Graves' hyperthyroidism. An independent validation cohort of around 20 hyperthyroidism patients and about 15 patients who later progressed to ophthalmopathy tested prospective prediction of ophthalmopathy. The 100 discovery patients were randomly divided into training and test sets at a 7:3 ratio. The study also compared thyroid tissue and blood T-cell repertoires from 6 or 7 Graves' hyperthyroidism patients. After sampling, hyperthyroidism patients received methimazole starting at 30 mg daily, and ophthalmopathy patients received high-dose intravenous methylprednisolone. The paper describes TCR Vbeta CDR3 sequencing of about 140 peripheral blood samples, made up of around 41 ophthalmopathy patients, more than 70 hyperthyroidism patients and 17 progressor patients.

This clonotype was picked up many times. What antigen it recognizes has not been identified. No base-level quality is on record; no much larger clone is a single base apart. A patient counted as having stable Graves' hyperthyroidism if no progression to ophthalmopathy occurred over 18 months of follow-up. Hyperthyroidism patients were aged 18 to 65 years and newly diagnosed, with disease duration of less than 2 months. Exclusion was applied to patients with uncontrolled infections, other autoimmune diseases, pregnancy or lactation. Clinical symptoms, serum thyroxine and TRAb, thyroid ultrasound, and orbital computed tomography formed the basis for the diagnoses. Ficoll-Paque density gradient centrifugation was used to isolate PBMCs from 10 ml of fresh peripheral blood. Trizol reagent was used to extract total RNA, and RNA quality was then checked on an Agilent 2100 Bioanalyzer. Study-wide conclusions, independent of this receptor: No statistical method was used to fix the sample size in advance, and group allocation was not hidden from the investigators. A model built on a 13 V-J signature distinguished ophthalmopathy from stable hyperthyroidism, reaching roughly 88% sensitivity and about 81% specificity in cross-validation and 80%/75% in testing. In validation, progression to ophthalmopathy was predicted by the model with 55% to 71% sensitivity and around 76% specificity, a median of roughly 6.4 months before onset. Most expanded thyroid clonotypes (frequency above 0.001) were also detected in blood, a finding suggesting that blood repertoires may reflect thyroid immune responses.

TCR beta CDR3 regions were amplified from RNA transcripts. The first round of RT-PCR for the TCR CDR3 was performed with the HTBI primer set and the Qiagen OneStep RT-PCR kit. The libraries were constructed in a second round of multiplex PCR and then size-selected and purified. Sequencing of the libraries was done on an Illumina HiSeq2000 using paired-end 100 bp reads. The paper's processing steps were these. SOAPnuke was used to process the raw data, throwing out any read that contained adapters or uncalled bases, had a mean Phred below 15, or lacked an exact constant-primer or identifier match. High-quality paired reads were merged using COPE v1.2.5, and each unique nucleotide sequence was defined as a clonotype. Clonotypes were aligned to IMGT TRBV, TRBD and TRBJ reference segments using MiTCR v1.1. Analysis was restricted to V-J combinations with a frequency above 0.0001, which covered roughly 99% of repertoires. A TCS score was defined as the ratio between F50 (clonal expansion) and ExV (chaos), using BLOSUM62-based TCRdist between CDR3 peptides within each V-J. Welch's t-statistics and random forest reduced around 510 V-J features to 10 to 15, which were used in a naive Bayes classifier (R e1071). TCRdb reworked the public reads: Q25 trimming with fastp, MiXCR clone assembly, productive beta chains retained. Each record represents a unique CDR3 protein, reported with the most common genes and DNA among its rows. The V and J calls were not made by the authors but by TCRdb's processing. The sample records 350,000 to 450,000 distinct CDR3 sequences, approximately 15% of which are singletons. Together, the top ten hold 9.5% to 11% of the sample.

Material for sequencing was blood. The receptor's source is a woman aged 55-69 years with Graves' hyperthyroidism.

The CDR3 reads as follows: CSAVYHSGRSLLTDTQYF. DNA sequence: TGCAGTGCCGTCTACCATAGCGGGAGGTCCCTCTTGACAGATACGCAGTATTTT. In this chain, TRBV20-1 is recombined with TRBJ2-3; 10 middle bases align to TRBD2. The germline V gene (reference sequence) supplies CDR1 DFQATT and CDR2 SNEGSKA. Including the terminal cysteine and phenylalanine, the CDR3 comprises 18 residues. CDR3 DNA is the only sequence kept; it has 54 bases, read in frame from the first base. V trim: 6 bases; J trim: 3 bases; unmatched bases: 18.